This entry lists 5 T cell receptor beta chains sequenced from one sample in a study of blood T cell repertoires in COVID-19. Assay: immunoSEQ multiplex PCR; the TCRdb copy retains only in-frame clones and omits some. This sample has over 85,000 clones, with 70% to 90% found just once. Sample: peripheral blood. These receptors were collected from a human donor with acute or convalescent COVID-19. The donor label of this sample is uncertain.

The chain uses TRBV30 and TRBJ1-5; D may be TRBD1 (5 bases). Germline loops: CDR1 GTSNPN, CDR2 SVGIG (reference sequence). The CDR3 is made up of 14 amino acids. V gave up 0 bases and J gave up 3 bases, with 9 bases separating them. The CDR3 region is CAWSVNRNNQPQHF. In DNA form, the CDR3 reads TGTGCCTGGAGTGTAAACAGGAACAATCAGCCCCAGCATTTT.

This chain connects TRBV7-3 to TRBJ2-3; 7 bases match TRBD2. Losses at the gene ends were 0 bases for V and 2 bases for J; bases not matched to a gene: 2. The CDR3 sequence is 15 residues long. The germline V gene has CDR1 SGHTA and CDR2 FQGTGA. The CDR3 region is CASSLTSGDTDTQYF. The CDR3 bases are TGTGCCAGCAGCTTAACAAGCGGGGACACAGATACGCAGTATTTT. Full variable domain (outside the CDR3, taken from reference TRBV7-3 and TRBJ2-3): GAGVSQTPSNKVTEKGKYVELRCDPISGHTALYWYRQSLGQGPEFLIYFQGTGAADDSGLPNDRFFAVRPEGSVSTLKIQRTERGDSAVYLCASSLTSGDTDTQYFGPGTRLTVL.

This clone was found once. CDR3 bases: TGTGCCAGCAGCCAAGAGGGAGAGCAACCACTTTCGGGCTACACCTTC. This sequence encodes CASSQEGEQPLSGYTF. This chain uses TRBV3-1 (or the pseudogene TRBV3-2) with TRBJ1-2; unclear D gene. The V end was cut by 0 bases, the J end by 8 bases, with 19 bases between. Per germline, CDR1 LGHDT and CDR2 YNNKEL (reference sequence). This CDR3 region has 16 residues.

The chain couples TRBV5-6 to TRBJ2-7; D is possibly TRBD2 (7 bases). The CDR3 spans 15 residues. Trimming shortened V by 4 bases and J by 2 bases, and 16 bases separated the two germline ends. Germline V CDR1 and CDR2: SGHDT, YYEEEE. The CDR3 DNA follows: TGTGCCAGCAGCCCTGACGGGGGGCTCCCCTACGAGCAGTACTTC. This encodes CASSPDGGLPYEQYF. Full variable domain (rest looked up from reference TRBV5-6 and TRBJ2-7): DAGVTQSPTHLIKTRGQQVTLRCSPKSGHDTVSWYQQALGQGPQFIFQYYEEEERQRGNFPDRFSGHQFPNYSSELNVNALLLGDSALYLCASSPDGGLPYEQYFGPGTRLTVT.

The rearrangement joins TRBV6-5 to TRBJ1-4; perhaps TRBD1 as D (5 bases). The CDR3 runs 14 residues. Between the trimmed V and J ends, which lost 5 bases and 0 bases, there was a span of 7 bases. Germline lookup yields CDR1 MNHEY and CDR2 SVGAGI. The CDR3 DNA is TGTGCCAGCAGTCGACAGTCAACTAATGAAAAACTGTTTTTT. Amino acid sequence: CASSRQSTNEKLFF.